Following are 13 T cell receptor beta chains from one sample sequenced in a study of T cell repertoires in cytomegalovirus infection. TCRdb processed the reads anew with MiXCR; each CDR3 protein has one entry. This sample has 350,000 to 550,000 distinct CDR3 sequences; under 40% occur once, and the top ten carry roughly an eighth. The specimen was PBMCs. These receptors were collected from a human donor in good health (CMV status not recorded). Some clones in this sample may be carry-over from other donors' samples.

CDR3 in DNA: TGTGCCAGCAGCTTGAGTCTAGCGGGCGATACGTATGCGCAGTATTTT. It translates to CASSLSLAGDTYAQYF. V usage is TRBV7-8 and J usage is TRBJ2-3, with 8 nucleotides matching TRBD2. With 3 bases clipped from V and 10 bases from J, the junction kept 15 bases outside the gene matches. Germline lookup yields CDR1 SGHVS and CDR2 FQNEAQ. The CDR3 has 16 amino acids.

A remark on this clonotype: This clone may be a read error of a much larger clone one base away. As the CDR3 is not closed by the conserved phenylalanine or tryptophan, this likely results from a read error. The chain links TRBV7-8 to TRBJ1-1; 8 bases agree with TRBD1. Germline trimming cut 1 base from V and 1 base from J; bases unmatched to any gene: 2. The CDR3 is 15 residues long. In germline, CDR1 is SGHVS, CDR2 FQNEAQ. The CDR3 here is CASSLGRGRNTEAFL. The CDR3 coding sequence is TGTGCCAGCAGCTTAGGCAGGGGGCGGAACACTGAAGCTTTCTTG.

Turning to this clonotype: The CDR3 does not close with the conserved phenylalanine or tryptophan, likely indicating a read error. The V and J genes are TRBV19 and TRBJ1-2, with D uncertain. CDR3 size: 15 residues. Germline CDR1 reads LNHDA; CDR2 reads SQIVND (reference sequence). The CDR3 DNA reads as TGTGCCAGTATTATACCCGGCAGCAACTTCTATGGCTACACCTTA. Translating gives CASIIPGSNFYGYTL.

This clonotype showed up just a few times. The chain couples TRBV7-8 to TRBJ1-2, with no clear D. Per the germline V gene, CDR1 is SGHVS and CDR2 is FQNEAQ. The CDR3 totals 12 residues. V was pared by 7 bases and J by 4 bases, with 10 bases between. This CDR3 is CASTLDGYGYTF. CDR3 nucleotide sequence: TGTGCCAGCACCCTGGACGGCTATGGCTACACCTTC.

Concerning this clonotype itself: A much larger clonotype is one base distant, so this may be a read error. The chain recombines TRBV7-3 with TRBJ2-7; TRBD1 matches 9 bases. J gave up 6 bases and V 6 bases, and 9 bases lay outside the gene matches. The CDR3 has 14 residues. Germline V gene lookup returns CDR1 SGHTA and CDR2 FQGTGA. The CDR3 sequence: CASRSGQGSGEQYF. As DNA, the CDR3 is TGTGCCAGCAGATCGGGACAGGGATCGGGCGAGCAGTACTTC.

The chain couples TRBV4-1 to TRBJ2-7; D might be TRBD1 (5 bases). CDR3 length: 15 amino acids. Trimming removed 2 bases from V and 0 bases from J, with 11 bases in between. Germline values: CDR1 MGHRA, CDR2 YSYEKL. CDR3 DNA sequence: TGCGCCAGCAGCCAAATGGACACCAGCTCCTACGAGCAGTACTTC. This codes for CASSQMDTSSYEQYF.

A note on this clonotype: This may stem from a read error, because a much larger clone lies one nucleotide away. This chain uses TRBV4-1 with TRBJ1-5; D not resolved. Germline V gene sequence: CDR1 MGHRA, CDR2 YSYEKL. The CDR3 length is 19 residues. The V end was cut by 1 base, the J end by 2 bases, with 21 bases between. CDR3 bases: TGCGCCAGCAGCCAAGTCCTAGCCCCCAGGAAAGGAGGCAATCAGCCCCAGCATTTT. Translating gives CASSQVLAPRKGGNQPQHF.

This clonotype occurred a few times. The chain links TRBV5-4 to TRBJ2-1; D uncertain. The V end was cut by 6 bases, the J end by 6 bases, with 16 bases between. In germline, CDR1 is SGHNT, CDR2 YYREEE (reference sequence). CDR3 size: 14 residues. CDR3 loop: CASTPRQESNEQFF. CDR3 bases: TGTGCCAGCACCCCTCGCCAGGAGAGCAATGAGCAGTTCTTC.

This sequence joins TRBV28 and TRBJ1-2; D remains unclear. Germline V gene sequence: CDR1 MDHEN, CDR2 SYDVKM. Between the trimmed V and J ends, which lost 11 bases and 3 bases, there was a span of 13 bases. The CDR3 length is 12 residues. The CDR3 region is CAAVRGDYGYTF. DNA for the CDR3: TGTGCCGCGGTCCGAGGTGACTATGGCTACACCTTC.

This clonotype was counted between two and nine times. This chain connects TRBV6-1 to TRBJ2-1; D call uncertain. This CDR3 spans 13 amino acids. With 4 bases removed from V and 5 bases from J, the gap between germline ends came to 9 bases. Germline lookup yields CDR1 MNHNS and CDR2 SASEGT. The CDR3 bases are TGTGCCAGCAGTGGGAACACCAACAATGAGCAGTTCTTC. Residues: CASSGNTNNEQFF.

In this sample, this clonotype turned up a few times. The gene calls are TRBV20-1 and TRBJ1-2, with a tentative D call TRBD1 (5 bases). The length of the CDR3 is 13 residues. Germline CDR1 reads DFQATT; CDR2 reads SNEGSKA (reference sequence). V dropped 1 base and J dropped 6 bases, with 12 bases sitting between them. The CDR3 here is CSARGWDQDGYTF. CDR3 bases: TGCAGTGCTAGAGGTTGGGACCAGGATGGCTACACCTTC.

V and J are TRBV18 and TRBJ1-6, with 10 nucleotides matching TRBD1. The CDR3 consists of 15 residues. Germline lookup yields CDR1 KGHSH and CDR2 LQKENI. V shed 5 bases, J shed 9 bases, and the junction held 7 bases outside the gene matches. This CDR3 is CASSSGQGDLSPLHF. In DNA, the CDR3 is TGTGCCAGCTCATCTGGACAGGGGGACCTTTCACCCCTCCACTTT.

This chain uses TRBV6-8 with TRBJ1-1; TRBD1 matches 7 bases. Per the germline V gene, CDR1 is MNHGY and CDR2 is SAAAGT. This CDR3 has 14 amino acids. The V gene end was trimmed by 8 bases and the J gene end by 4 bases; junction bases not matched to a gene: 10. CDR3 residues: CASGRGLEFTEAFF. The CDR3 DNA follows: TGTGCCAGCGGGAGGGGGCTGGAGTTCACTGAAGCTTTCTTT.